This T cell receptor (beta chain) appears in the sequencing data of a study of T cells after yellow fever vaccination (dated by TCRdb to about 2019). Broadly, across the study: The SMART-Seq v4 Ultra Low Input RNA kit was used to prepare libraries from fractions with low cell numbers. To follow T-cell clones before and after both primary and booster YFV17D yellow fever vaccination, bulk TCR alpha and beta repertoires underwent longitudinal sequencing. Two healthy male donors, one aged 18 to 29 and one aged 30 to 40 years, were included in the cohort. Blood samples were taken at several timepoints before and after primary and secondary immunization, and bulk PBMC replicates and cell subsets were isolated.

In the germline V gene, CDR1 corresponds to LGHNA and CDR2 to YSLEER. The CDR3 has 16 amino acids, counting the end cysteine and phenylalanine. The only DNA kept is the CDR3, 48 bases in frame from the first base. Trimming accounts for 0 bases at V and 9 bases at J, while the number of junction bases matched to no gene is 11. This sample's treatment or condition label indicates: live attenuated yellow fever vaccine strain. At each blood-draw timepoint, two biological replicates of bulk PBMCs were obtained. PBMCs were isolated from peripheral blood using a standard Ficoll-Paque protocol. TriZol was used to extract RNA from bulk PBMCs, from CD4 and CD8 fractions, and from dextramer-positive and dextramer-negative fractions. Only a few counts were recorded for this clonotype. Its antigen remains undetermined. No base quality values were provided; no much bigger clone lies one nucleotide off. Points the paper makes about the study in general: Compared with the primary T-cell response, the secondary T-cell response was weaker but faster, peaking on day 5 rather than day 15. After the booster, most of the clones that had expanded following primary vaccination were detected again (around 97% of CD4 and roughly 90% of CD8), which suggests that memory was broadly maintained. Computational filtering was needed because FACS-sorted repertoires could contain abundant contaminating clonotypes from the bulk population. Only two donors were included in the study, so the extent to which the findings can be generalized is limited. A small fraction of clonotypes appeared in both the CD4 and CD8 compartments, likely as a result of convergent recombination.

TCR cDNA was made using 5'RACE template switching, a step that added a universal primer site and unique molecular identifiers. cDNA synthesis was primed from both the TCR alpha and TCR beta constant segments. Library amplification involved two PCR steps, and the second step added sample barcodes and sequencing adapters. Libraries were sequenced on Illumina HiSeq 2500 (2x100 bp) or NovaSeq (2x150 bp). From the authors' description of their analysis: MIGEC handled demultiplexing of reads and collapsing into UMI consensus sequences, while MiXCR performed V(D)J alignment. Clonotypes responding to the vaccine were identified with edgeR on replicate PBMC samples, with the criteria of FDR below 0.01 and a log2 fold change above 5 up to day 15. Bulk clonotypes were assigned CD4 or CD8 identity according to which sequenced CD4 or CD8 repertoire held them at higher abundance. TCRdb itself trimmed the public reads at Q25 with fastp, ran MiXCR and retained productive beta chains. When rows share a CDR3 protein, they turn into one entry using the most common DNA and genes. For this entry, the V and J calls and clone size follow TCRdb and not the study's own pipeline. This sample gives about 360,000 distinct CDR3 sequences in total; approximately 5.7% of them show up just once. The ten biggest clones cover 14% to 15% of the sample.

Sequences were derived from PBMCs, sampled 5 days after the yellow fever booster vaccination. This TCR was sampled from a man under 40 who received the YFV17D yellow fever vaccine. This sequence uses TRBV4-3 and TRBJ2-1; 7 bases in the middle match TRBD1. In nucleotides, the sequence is TGCGCCAGCAGCCAAGACCCCGGGGCTAGACAGGGTGAGCAGTTCTTC. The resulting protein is CASSQDPGARQGEQFF.